This T cell receptor beta chain was profiled in a study of T-cell reconstitution after alpha-beta-depleted transplantation in children. Study-wide results and limits: Certain patients had high TCRbeta diversity at day 60, and it came from recipient T cells and thymic progenitors that survived. T-cell numbers and diversity one year post-transplant derived largely from freshly generated T cells. Two months or so post-transplant, alpha-beta T cells reportedly derived from several hundred expanded graft clones.

In its sample, this clonotype was seen many times. Its antigen is not known. After removal of 6 bases from V and 2 bases from J, the junction contained 9 bases not matched to a gene. From germline, CDR1 is SQVTM and CDR2 ANQGSEA. The CDR3 sequence is 14 residues long. Unique molecular identifiers tagged the TCRbeta library. TCRdb re-called the PCR reads through MiXCR, storing one row per CDR3 protein. Among approximately 250,000 distinct CDR3 sequences listed, about 25% were seen once. V gene TRBV29-1 combines with J gene TRBJ2-5; 7 positions agree with TRBD2. The source material was PBMCs, sampled before TCRalphabeta/CD19-depleted stem cell transplant. The clonotype comes from a girl aged 2 to 9 with Fanconi anemia, due to receive a stem cell transplant. The CDR3 region has the DNA TGCAGCGTCTGGTCGGTCGGGGGGCAAGAGACCCAGTACTTC. Its protein product is CSVWSVGGQETQYF.